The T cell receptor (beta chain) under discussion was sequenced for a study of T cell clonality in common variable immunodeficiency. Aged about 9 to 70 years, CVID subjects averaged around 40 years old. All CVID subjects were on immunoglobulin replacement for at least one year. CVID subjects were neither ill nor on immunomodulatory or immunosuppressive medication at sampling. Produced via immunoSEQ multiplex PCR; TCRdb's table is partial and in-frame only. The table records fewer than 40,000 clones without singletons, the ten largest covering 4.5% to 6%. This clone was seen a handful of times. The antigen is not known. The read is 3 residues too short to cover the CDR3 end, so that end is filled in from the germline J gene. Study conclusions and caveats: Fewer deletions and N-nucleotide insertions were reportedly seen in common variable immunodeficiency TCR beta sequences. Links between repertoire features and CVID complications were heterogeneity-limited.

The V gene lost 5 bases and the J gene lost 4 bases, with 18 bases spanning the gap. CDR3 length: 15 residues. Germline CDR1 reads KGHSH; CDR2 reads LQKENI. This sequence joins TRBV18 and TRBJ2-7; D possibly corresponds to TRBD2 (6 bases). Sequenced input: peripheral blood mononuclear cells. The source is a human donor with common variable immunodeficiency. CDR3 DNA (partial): TGTGCCAGCTCATCGGGGACTCGGGGACTTTACGAG. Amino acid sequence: CASSSGTRGLYE. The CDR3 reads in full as CASSSGTRGLYEQYF.